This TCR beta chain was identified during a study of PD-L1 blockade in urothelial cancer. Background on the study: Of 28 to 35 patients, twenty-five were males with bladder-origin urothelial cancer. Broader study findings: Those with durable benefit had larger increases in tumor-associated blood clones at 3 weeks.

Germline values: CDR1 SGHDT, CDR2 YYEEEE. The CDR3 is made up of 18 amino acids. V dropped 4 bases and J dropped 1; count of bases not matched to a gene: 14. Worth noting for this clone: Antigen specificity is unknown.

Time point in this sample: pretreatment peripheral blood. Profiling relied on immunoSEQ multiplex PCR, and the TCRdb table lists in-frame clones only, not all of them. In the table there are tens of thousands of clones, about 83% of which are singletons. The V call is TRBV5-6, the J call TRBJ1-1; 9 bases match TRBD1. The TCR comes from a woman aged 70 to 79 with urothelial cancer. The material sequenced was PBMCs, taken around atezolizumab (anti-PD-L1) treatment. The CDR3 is CASSGGQGGSLPNTEAFF. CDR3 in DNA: TGTGCCAGCAGCGGGGGACAGGGAGGAAGCTTGCCGAACACTGAAGCTTTCTTT.